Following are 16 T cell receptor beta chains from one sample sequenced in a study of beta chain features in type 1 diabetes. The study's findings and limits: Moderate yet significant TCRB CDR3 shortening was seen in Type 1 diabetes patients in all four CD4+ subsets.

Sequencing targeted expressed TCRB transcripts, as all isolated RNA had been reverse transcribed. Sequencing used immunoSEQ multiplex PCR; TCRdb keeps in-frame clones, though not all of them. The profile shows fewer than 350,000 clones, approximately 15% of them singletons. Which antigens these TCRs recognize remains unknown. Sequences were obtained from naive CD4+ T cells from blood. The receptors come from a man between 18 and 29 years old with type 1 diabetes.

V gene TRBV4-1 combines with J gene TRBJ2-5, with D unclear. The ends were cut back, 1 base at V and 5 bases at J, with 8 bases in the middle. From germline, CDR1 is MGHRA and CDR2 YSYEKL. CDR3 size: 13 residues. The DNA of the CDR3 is TGCGCCAGCAGCCAAGTCATACTGGAGACCCAGTACTTC. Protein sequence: CASSQVILETQYF.

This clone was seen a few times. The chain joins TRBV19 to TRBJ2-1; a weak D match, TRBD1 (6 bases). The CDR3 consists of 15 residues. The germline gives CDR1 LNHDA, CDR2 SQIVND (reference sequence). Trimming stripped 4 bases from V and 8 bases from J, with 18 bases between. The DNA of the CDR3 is TGTGCCAGTAGTAGCTATACATTACAGGGTTATGAGCAGTTCTTC. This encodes CASSSYTLQGYEQFF.

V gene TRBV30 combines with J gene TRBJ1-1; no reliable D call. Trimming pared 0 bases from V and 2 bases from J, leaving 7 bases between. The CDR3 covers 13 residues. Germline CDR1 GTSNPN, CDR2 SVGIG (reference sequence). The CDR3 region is CAWSVLFNTEAFF. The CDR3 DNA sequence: TGTGCCTGGAGTGTACTTTTTAACACTGAAGCTTTCTTT.

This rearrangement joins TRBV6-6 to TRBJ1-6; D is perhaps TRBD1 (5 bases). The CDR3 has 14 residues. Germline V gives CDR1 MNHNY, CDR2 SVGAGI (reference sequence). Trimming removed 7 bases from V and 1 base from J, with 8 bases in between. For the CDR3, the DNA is TGTGCCAGCAAGGGGTTATCCTATAATTCACCCCTCCACTTT. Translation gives CASKGLSYNSPLHF.

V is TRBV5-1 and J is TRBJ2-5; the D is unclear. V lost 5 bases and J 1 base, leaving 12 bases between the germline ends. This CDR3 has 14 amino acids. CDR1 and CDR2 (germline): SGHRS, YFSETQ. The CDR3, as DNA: TGCGCCAGCAGACTGTGGGCAGCCCAAGAGACCCAGTACTTC. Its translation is CASRLWAAQETQYF.

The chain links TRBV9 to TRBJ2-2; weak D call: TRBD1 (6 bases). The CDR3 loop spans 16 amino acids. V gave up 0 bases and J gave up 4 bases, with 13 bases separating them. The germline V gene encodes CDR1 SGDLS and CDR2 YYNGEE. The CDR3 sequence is CASSVEGRGSTGELFF. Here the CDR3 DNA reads TGTGCCAGCAGCGTAGAGGGCAGGGGTAGCACCGGGGAGCTGTTTTTT.

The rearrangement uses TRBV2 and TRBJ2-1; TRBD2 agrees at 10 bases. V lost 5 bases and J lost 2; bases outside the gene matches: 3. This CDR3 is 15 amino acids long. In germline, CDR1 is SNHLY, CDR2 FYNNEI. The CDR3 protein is CASSSGLAAYNEQFF. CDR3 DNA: TGTGCCAGCAGTTCCGGACTAGCGGCCTACAATGAGCAGTTCTTC.

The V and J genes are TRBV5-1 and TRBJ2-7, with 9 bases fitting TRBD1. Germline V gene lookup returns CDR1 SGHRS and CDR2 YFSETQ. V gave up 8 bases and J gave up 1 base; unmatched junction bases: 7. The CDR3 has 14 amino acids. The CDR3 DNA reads TGCGCCAGTTCTCGGGACAGGGAATCCTACGAGCAGTACTTC. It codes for CASSRDRESYEQYF.

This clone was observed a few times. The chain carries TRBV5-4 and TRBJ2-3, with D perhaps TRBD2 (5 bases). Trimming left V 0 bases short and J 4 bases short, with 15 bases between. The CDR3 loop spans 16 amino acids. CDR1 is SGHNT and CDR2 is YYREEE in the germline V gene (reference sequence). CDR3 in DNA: TGTGCCAGCAGCTTGGATAATGGGAGAATCTCAGATACGCAGTATTTT. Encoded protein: CASSLDNGRISDTQYF. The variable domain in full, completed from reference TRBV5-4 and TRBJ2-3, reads ETGVTQSPTHLIKTRGQQVTLRCSSQSGHNTVSWYQQALGQGPQFIFQYYREEENGRGNFPPRFSGLQFPNYSSELNVNALELDDSALYLCASSLDNGRISDTQYFGPGTRLTVL.

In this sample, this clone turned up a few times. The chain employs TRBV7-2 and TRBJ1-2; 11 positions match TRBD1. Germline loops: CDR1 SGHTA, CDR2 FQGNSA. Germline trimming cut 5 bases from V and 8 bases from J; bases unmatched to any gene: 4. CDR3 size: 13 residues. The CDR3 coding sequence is TGTGCCAGCAGCCCGGACAGGGGGCCCGGCTACACCTTC. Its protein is CASSPDRGPGYTF.

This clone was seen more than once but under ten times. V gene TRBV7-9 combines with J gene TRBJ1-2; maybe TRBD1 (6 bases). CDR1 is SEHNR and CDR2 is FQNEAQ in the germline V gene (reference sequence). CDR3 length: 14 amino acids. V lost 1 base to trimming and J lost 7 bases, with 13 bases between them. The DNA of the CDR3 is TGTGCCAGCAGCTTAGGACAAGACAGGCGTGGCTACACCTTC. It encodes CASSLGQDRRGYTF.

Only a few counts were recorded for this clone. The CDR3 loop reads CAISLAGLTDTQYF. The CDR3 DNA reads TGTGCCATCAGTTTAGCGGGACTGACAGATACGCAGTATTTT. The J gene is TRBJ2-3, the V gene TRBV10-3; 8 bases line up with TRBD2. In germline, CDR1 is ENHRY, CDR2 SYGVKD. The CDR3 length is 14 residues. V lost 5 bases to trimming and J lost 3 bases; unmatched junction nucleotides: 4.

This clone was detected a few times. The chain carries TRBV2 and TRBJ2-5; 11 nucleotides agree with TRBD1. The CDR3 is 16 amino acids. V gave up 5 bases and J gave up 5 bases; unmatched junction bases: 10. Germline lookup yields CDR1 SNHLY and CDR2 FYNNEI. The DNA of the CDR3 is TGTGCCAGCAGTTCTCGGACAGGGGGCCCGGGGGAGACCCAGTACTTC. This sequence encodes CASSSRTGGPGETQYF.

The CDR3 DNA follows: TGTGCCAGCAGCTTAAACAGGGCCACAGATACGCAGTATTTT. Its protein product is CASSLNRATDTQYF. This chain joins TRBV7-2 and TRBJ2-3, with D maybe TRBD1 (6 bases). The length of the CDR3 is 14 residues. V lost 2 bases, J lost 2 bases, and 8 bases lay in between. Germline V CDR1 and CDR2: SGHTA, FQGNSA.

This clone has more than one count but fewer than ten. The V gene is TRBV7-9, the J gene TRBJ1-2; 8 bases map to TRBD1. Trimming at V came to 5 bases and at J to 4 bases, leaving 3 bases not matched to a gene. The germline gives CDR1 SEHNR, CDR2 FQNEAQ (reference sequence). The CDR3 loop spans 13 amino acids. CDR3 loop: CASSLGTGYGYTF. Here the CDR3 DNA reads TGTGCCAGCAGCCTGGGGACAGGCTATGGCTACACCTTC.

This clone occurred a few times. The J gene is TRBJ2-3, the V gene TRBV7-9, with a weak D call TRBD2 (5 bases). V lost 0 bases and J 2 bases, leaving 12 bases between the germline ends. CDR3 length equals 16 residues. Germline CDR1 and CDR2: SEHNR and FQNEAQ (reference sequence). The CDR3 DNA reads TGTGCCAGCAGCTTAGCACAGCGGCAGAACACAGATACGCAGTATTTT. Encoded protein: CASSLAQRQNTDTQYF.